This T cell receptor beta chain originates from a study of blood T cell repertoires in COVID-19. Generated by immunoSEQ multiplex PCR, the TCRdb table keeps only in-frame clones and is missing some. This sample has some 190,000 clones; around 85% occur once, and the top ten carry roughly 18%. This CDR3 spans 18 amino acids. With V trimmed by 4 bases and J by 2 bases, 12 bases remained unmatched. CDR1 SGHRS and CDR2 YFSETQ come from the germline V gene. Sequencing was carried out using peripheral blood. This chain uses TRBV5-1 with TRBJ2-3, with 11 bases identical to TRBD2. This TCR derives from a person aged 70 to 85 with COVID-19, enrolled during active disease. The CDR3 is CASSPSITLAGATDTQYF. In DNA form, the CDR3 reads TGCGCCAGCAGCCCGTCCATTACACTAGCGGGAGCCACAGATACGCAGTATTTT.